This T cell receptor (beta chain) was observed in a study of T-cell reconstitution after alpha-beta-depleted transplantation in children. V lost 6 bases and J lost 0, with 13 bases in between. Germline V gene data show CDR1 as SGHRS and CDR2 as YFSETQ. This CDR3 region has 15 residues. Construction of the TCRbeta library involved unique molecular identifiers. TCRdb called the PCR reads again in MiXCR, with one record for every CDR3 protein. The sample has roughly 610,000 distinct CDR3 sequences, roughly 10% seen once. This clonotype was detected a few times. The sample was PBMCs from the stem cell graft donor, taken from the stem cell graft. The chain uses TRBV5-1 and TRBJ2-1, with D perhaps TRBD1 or TRBD2 (5 bases each). The sequence was obtained from a human donor who donated a stem cell graft to a child with acute myeloid leukemia. The chain's CDR3 is CASTSGAGSYNEQFF. Written as DNA, the CDR3 is TGCGCCAGCACCTCTGGGGCGGGCTCCTACAATGAGCAGTTCTTC.